The 2 T cell receptor beta chains below come from one sample, sequenced in a study of OX40 agonist ivuxolimab in advanced cancers. Profiled with immunoSEQ multiplex PCR; TCRdb holds only in-frame clones, not every one. Of fewer than 75,000 clones in the sample, less than 90% were seen once. The material was CD4+ or CD8+ T cells sorted from blood, obtained in a trial of the OX40 agonist ivuxolimab. Source of these receptors: an adult with an advanced solid tumor such as melanoma, head and neck, liver or kidney cancer.

This chain links TRBV28 with TRBJ1-2; D call uncertain. The CDR3 spans 12 residues. Trimming took off 5 bases at V and 3 bases at J, with 7 bases between the two ends. The germline CDR1 and CDR2 sequences are MDHEN and SYDVKM. CDR3 protein: CASSPRYYGYTF. CDR3 DNA sequence: TGTGCCAGCAGTCCCAGATACTATGGCTACACCTTC.

The chain has TRBV28 and TRBJ1-5, with D perhaps matching TRBD1 (5 bases). Trimming stripped 3 bases from V and 1 base from J, with 10 bases between. The CDR3 is 15 residues long. Looked up from germline, CDR1 is MDHEN and CDR2 is SYDVKM. CDR3 DNA sequence: TGTGCCAGCAGTTTCGACAGAGGGAGCAATCAGCCCCAGCATTTT. It specifies CASSFDRGSNQPQHF.